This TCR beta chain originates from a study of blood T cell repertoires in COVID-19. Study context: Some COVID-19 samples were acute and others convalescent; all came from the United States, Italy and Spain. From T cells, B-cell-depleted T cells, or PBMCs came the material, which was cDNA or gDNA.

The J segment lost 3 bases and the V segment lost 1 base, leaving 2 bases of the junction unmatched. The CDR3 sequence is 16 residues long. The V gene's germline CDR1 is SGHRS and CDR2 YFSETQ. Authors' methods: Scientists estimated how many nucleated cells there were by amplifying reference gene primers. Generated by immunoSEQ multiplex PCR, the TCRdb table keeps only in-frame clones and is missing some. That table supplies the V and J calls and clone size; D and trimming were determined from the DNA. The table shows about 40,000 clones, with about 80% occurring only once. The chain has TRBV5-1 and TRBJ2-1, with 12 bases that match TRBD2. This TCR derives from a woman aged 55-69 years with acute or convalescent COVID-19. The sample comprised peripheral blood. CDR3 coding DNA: TGCGCCAGCAGCTTGACTAGCGGGGGGATCTACAATGAGCAGTTCTTC. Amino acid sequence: CASSLTSGGIYNEQFF.